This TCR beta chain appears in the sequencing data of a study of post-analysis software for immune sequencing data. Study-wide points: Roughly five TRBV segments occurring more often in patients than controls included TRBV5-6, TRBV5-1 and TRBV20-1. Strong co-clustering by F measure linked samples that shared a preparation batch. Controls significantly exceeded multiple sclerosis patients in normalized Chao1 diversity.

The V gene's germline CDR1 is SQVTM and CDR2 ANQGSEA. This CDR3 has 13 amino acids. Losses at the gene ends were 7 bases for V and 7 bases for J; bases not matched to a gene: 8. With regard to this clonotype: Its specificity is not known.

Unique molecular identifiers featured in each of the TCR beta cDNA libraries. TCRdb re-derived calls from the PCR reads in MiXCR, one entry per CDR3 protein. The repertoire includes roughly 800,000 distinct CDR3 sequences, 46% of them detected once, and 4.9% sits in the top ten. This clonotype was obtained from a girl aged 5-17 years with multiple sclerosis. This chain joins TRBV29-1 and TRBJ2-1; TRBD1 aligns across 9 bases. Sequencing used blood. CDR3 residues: CSAGTGFLNEQFF. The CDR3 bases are TGCAGCGCTGGGACAGGGTTTTTGAATGAGCAGTTCTTC.